This T cell receptor beta chain was sequenced for a study of blood T cell repertoires in COVID-19. The wider study: The United States, Italy and Spain supplied acute and convalescent COVID-19 samples. The cDNA or gDNA used as material had been derived from T cells, B-cell-depleted T cells, or PBMCs.

V was trimmed by 1 base and J by 6 bases, leaving 15 bases between them. CDR1 and CDR2 from the germline V gene are LGHNA and YNFKEQ. The CDR3 spans 16 residues. Original analysis: Estimation of nucleated cell counts relied on the amplification of reference gene primers. The protocol was immunoSEQ multiplex PCR, while the TCRdb copy is restricted to in-frame clones and leaves out a portion. Clone size and V and J calls were adopted from that table, with D and trimming inferred from the DNA. In the table there are fewer than 250,000 clones, 88% of which are singletons. Sequenced material: peripheral blood. The chain employs TRBV4-2 and TRBJ2-2, with TRBD2 as a possible D gene (5 bases). The sequence was collected from a human donor in a cohort sampled during active COVID-19. The CDR3 protein is CASSQGQEDWAGELFF. DNA of the CDR3: TGTGCCAGCAGCCAAGGTCAAGAGGACTGGGCCGGGGAGCTGTTTTTT.